Below, 11 T cell receptor beta chains from the same sample are listed, as sequenced in a study of OX40 agonist ivuxolimab in advanced cancers. Assay used: immunoSEQ multiplex PCR; TCRdb lists only in-frame clones, some missing. Found here are tens of thousands of clones, just over 90% of them singletons; the top ten hold less than 0.55%. The sequencing used CD4+ or CD8+ T cells sorted from blood, collected in a trial of the OX40 agonist ivuxolimab. These receptors were taken from an adult with an advanced solid tumor such as melanoma, head and neck, liver or kidney cancer.

The rearrangement links TRBV7-3 to TRBJ2-2, with D perhaps given as TRBD1 or TRBD2 (5 bases each). The CDR3 loop spans 16 amino acids. CDR1 SGHTA and CDR2 FQGTGA come from the germline V gene. Trimming removed 5 bases at V and 4 bases at J, with 17 bases between. The CDR3 region has the DNA TGTGCCAGCAGCCTTCCCCCCGGGACGGGCACCGGGGAGCTGTTTTTT. It encodes CASSLPPGTGTGELFF.

The V and J genes are TRBV18 and TRBJ2-7; D gene uncertain. Trimming shortened V by 4 bases and J by 2 bases, and 9 bases separated the two germline ends. Germline V lookup: CDR1 KGHSH, CDR2 LQKENI. This CDR3 contains 13 residues. The CDR3 nucleotides read TGTGCCAGCTCACGAGACGGCCCCTACGAGCAGTACTTC. Translation gives CASSRDGPYEQYF.

V and J are TRBV5-5 and TRBJ1-1; 7 bases are a match to TRBD1. The CDR3 totals 14 residues. V was pared by 4 bases and J by 6 bases, with 9 bases of the junction left unmatched. Germline lookup yields CDR1 SGHKS and CDR2 YYEKEE (reference sequence). The CDR3, as DNA: TGTGCCAGCAGCAGTCCCACAGGGGCCGCTGAAGCTTTCTTT. Residues: CASSSPTGAAEAFF.

The chain is built from TRBV6-1 and TRBJ2-5; D gene uncertain. Germline CDR1 MNHNS, CDR2 SASEGT. The CDR3 sequence is 12 residues long. Trimming took 2 bases from V and 5 from J, leaving 6 bases between them. In nucleotides, the CDR3 is TGTGCCAGCAGTGAACAACAGGAGACCCAGTACTTC. Translating gives CASSEQQETQYF.

The gene calls are TRBV7-2 and TRBJ1-1; D is ambiguous. CDR3 size: 17 residues. Trimming pared 1 base from V and 4 bases from J, leaving 19 bases between. The V gene's germline CDR1 is SGHTA and CDR2 FQGNSA. CDR3 region: CASSLGWASTYSTEAFF. CDR3 DNA: TGTGCCAGCAGCTTAGGGTGGGCCTCGACGTATTCCACTGAAGCTTTCTTT.

J is TRBJ1-3 and V is TRBV28; D gene unclear. V was clipped by 7 bases and J by 0 bases, with 13 bases between them. CDR1 is MDHEN, CDR2 SYDVKM, per germline. This CDR3 spans 15 amino acids. The CDR3: CASTPASYSGNTIYF. The CDR3 DNA reads as TGTGCCAGCACTCCCGCGAGCTACTCTGGAAACACCATATATTTT.

The table lists this clone with a count of one. This chain links TRBV19 with TRBJ2-1, with D perhaps matching TRBD2 (5 bases). V lost 2 bases, J lost 4 bases, and 24 bases lay in between. Germline CDR1 LNHDA, CDR2 SQIVND (reference sequence). This CDR3 is 19 amino acids long. CDR3 residues: CASSIRASGTTRKYNEQFF. The CDR3 bases are TGTGCCAGTAGTATAAGAGCCAGCGGAACGACCAGAAAATACAATGAGCAGTTCTTC.

The table lists this clone with a count of one. The chain employs TRBV4-1 and TRBJ2-7; TRBD2 agrees at 10 bases. Germline V lookup: CDR1 MGHRA, CDR2 YSYEKL. The CDR3 extends over 17 amino acids. Trimming removed 3 bases from V and 1 base from J; junction bases left unmatched: 9. The CDR3: CASSQGFGLAESYEQYF. The CDR3 DNA is TGCGCCAGCAGCCAGGGGTTCGGACTAGCGGAGTCCTACGAGCAGTACTTC.

This clone was detected once. The chain recombines TRBV19 with TRBJ1-5; 8 nucleotides align to TRBD1. V lost 5 bases and J lost 10; bases outside the gene matches: 13. The CDR3 is 15 amino acids. Germline V CDR1 and CDR2: LNHDA, SQIVND (reference sequence). CDR3 sequence (DNA): TGTGCCAGTAGTCCCCCGACAGGGGTCTTCGGACCCCAGCATTTT. Its translation: CASSPPTGVFGPQHF.

The chain couples TRBV28 to TRBJ2-7; D possibly corresponds to TRBD2 (6 bases). Trimming cost V 7 bases and J 7 bases, with 23 bases left between them. The CDR3 contains 15 residues. The germline gives CDR1 MDHEN, CDR2 SYDVKM. The CDR3 bases are TGTGCCAGCACCTCTGGATCTGGGGGGATAGGGGAGCAGTACTTC. It codes for CASTSGSGGIGEQYF.

The rearrangement joins TRBV5-6 to TRBJ1-6, with a possible D match to TRBD1 (6 bases). Germline CDR1 and CDR2: SGHDT and YYEEEE. This CDR3 has 16 residues. Trimming removed 0 bases at V and 0 bases at J, with 7 bases between. The CDR3 DNA is TGTGCCAGCAGCTTGGGAGGGGGCTCCTATAATTCACCCCTCCACTTT. It codes for CASSLGGGSYNSPLHF.